Listed below are T cell receptor beta chains from one sample, sequenced in a study of PD-1 blockade in mismatch repair-deficient tumors. Assay: immunoSEQ multiplex PCR; the TCRdb copy retains only in-frame clones and omits some. The table includes 30,000 to 45,000 clones, over 70% detected once. The sequencing used PBMCs, collected roughly 40 weeks after starting pembrolizumab. Receptor source: an adult with mismatch repair-deficient cancer. Each CDR3 is given with its conserved first and last residue. Fields, in order: J gene, V gene, clone size, D gene, CDR3 protein, CDR3 DNA. A D gene is named only where the DNA matches it firmly. Not all rows give a size; the values are once, few, many and, for expanded clones, a class.

j_gene: TRBJ1-5
v_gene: TRBV28
abundance: -
d_gene: TRBD1
CDR3aa: CASSRPGQVGRAQHF
CDR3nt: TGTGCCAGCAGCCGACCTGGACAGGTAGGTCGTGCCCAGCATTTT

j_gene: TRBJ1-5
v_gene: TRBV6-1
abundance: -
d_gene: -
CDR3aa: CASRAPNQPQHF
CDR3nt: TGTGCCAGCAGAGCTCCGAATCAGCCCCAGCATTTT

j_gene: TRBJ2-7
v_gene: TRBV5-4
abundance: -
d_gene: -
CDR3aa: CASPKQDPTYEQYF
CDR3nt: TGTGCCAGCCCGAAACAGGATCCAACCTACGAGCAGTACTTC

j_gene: TRBJ2-3
v_gene: TRBV11-3
abundance: -
d_gene: -
CDR3aa: CASSSPGSVADTQYF
CDR3nt: TGTGCCAGCAGCTCTCCCGGTTCGGTGGCAGATACGCAGTATTTT

j_gene: TRBJ1-3
v_gene: TRBV2
abundance: -
d_gene: TRBD1
CDR3aa: CASSGQQGFGNTIYF
CDR3nt: TGTGCCAGCAGCGGTCAACAGGGGTTCGGAAACACCATATATTTT

j_gene: TRBJ1-5
v_gene: TRBV19
abundance: -
d_gene: TRBD1
CDR3aa: CASSPKTGGNQPQHF
CDR3nt: TGTGCCAGTAGTCCCAAGACAGGGGGCAATCAGCCCCAGCATTTT

j_gene: TRBJ2-1
v_gene: TRBV7-2
abundance: -
d_gene: -
CDR3aa: CASSLNPPSGNEQFF
CDR3nt: TGTGCCAGCAGCTTAAACCCGCCTTCCGGCAATGAGCAGTTCTTC

j_gene: TRBJ2-1
v_gene: TRBV23-1
abundance: -
d_gene: TRBD2
CDR3aa: CASSHDGTTYNEQFF
CDR3nt: TGCGCCAGCAGTCATGACGGGACTACCTATAATGAGCAGTTCTTC

j_gene: TRBJ1-2
v_gene: TRBV18
abundance: -
d_gene: -
CDR3aa: CASSPDNNYGYTF
CDR3nt: TGTGCCAGCTCACCGGACAATAACTATGGCTACACCTTC

j_gene: TRBJ2-1
v_gene: TRBV7-9
abundance: -
d_gene: -
CDR3aa: CASSRRYRNEQFF
CDR3nt: TGTGCCAGCAGCCGGCGGTATCGCAATGAGCAGTTCTTC

j_gene: TRBJ2-7
v_gene: TRBV5-6
abundance: -
d_gene: TRBD2
CDR3aa: CASSLEAGAYYEQYF
CDR3nt: TGTGCCAGCAGCTTGGAAGCGGGAGCCTACTACGAGCAGTACTTC

j_gene: TRBJ1-1
v_gene: TRBV2
abundance: -
d_gene: -
CDR3aa: CASRESTSRGYLPEAFF
CDR3nt: TGTGCCAGCAGGGAATCCACCTCACGGGGGTACTTGCCAGAAGCTTTCTTT

j_gene: TRBJ1-3
v_gene: TRBV6-4
abundance: -
d_gene: -
CDR3aa: CASSVRRRGAGNTIYF
CDR3nt: TGTGCCAGCAGTGTCAGGAGACGGGGTGCTGGAAACACCATATATTTT

j_gene: TRBJ1-1
v_gene: TRBV5-8
abundance: -
d_gene: -
CDR3aa: CASSAGAPLMNTEAFF
CDR3nt: TGTGCCAGCAGCGCGGGGGCTCCTCTCATGAACACTGAAGCTTTCTTT

j_gene: TRBJ2-1
v_gene: TRBV27
abundance: -
d_gene: -
CDR3aa: CASHPWGQGGHNEQFF
CDR3nt: TGTGCCAGCCATCCCTGGGGTCAGGGGGGACACAATGAGCAGTTCTTC

j_gene: TRBJ2-3
v_gene: TRBV28
abundance: -
d_gene: TRBD2
CDR3aa: CAGGLAGGEIDTQYF
CDR3nt: TGTGCCGGCGGACTAGCGGGAGGGGAGATAGATACGCAGTATTTT

j_gene: TRBJ1-5
v_gene: TRBV28
abundance: -
d_gene: -
CDR3aa: CASSLIRPGANQIGHF
CDR3nt: TGTGCCAGCAGTTTAATCCGCCCAGGGGCCAACCAGATCGGGCATTTT

j_gene: TRBJ1-1
v_gene: TRBV6-5
abundance: -
d_gene: TRBD1
CDR3aa: CASSWGQGNTEAFF
CDR3nt: TGTGCCAGCAGCTGGGGACAGGGGAACACTGAAGCTTTCTTT

j_gene: TRBJ2-7
v_gene: TRBV30
abundance: few
d_gene: -
CDR3aa: CAWSYTGNEQYF
CDR3nt: TGTGCCTGGAGTTATACAGGGAACGAGCAGTACTTC

j_gene: TRBJ2-3
v_gene: TRBV14
abundance: -
d_gene: -
CDR3aa: CASSPYTDTQYF
CDR3nt: TGTGCCAGCAGCCCCTACACAGATACGCAGTATTTT

j_gene: TRBJ2-7
v_gene: TRBV28
abundance: -
d_gene: TRBD2
CDR3aa: CASSRGGASYEQYF
CDR3nt: TGTGCCAGCAGCCGGGGAGGGGCCTCCTACGAGCAGTACTTC

j_gene: TRBJ2-5
v_gene: TRBV27
abundance: -
d_gene: TRBD2
CDR3aa: CASSLAGLGQETQYF
CDR3nt: TGTGCCAGCAGTTTAGCGGGACTAGGCCAAGAGACCCAGTACTTC

j_gene: TRBJ2-7
v_gene: TRBV19
abundance: -
d_gene: TRBD2
CDR3aa: CASSIRGSSYEQYF
CDR3nt: TGTGCCAGTAGTATCCGCGGGAGCTCCTACGAGCAGTACTTC

j_gene: TRBJ2-7
v_gene: TRBV10-3
abundance: -
d_gene: -
CDR3aa: CAISEGQGYEQYF
CDR3nt: TGTGCCATCAGTGAAGGTCAGGGGTACGAGCAGTACTTC